Sequencing of this T cell receptor (beta chain) was carried out in a study of identical twins. Study observations and caveats: Conclusions rested on cross-sectional statistics rather than following the same donors. Clonotypes of the beta chain that were abundant in cord blood carried fewer insertions (memory repertoires showed none).

Template switching, a step in the protocol, added a universal primer site, and cDNA carried unique molecular identifiers. A single record per CDR3 protein comes from TCRdb applying MiXCR to the 5' RACE reads. The sample includes about 240,000 distinct CDR3 sequences, around 7.6% of them seen just once. The CDR3 runs to 14 residues. Looked up from germline, CDR1 is SGHAT and CDR2 is FQNNGV. Concerning this clonotype itself: The target antigen is unknown. Sequence at one end of the junction differs from germline and may be a read error.

This same sample was also taken into another study, of yellow fever vaccine responses in identical twins.

The clonotype comes from a woman aged 18-29 years in good health. This chain joins TRBV11-2 and TRBJ1-1; 7 positions agree with TRBD1. Sequenced sample: CD8+ T cells sorted from blood. The CDR3 DNA follows: TGTGCCAGCAGCTTCAAGGGGGCAAACACTGAAGTTTTCTTT. Its translation: CASSFKGANTEVFF.